Following are 24 T cell receptor beta chains from one sample sequenced in a study of blood T cell repertoires in COVID-19. Libraries were prepared by immunoSEQ multiplex PCR; TCRdb keeps only in-frame clonotypes and omits some of them. The table lists about 190,000 clones, around 80% of them singletons, with approximately 13% in the top ten. Source material: peripheral blood. All receptors derive from a man between 50 and 59 years old who had recovered from COVID-19.

This clone was observed at least ten times. The V gene is TRBV20-1, the J gene TRBJ1-6; 9 bases align to TRBD1. The V and J ends lost 6 bases and 8 bases, in that order; junction bases with no gene match: 11. Germline loops: CDR1 DFQATT, CDR2 SNEGSKA (reference sequence). CDR3 size: 15 residues. CDR3 DNA: TGCAGTGCGAGTCCCGGGACAGGGATGGATTCACCCCTCCACTTT. It codes for CSASPGTGMDSPLHF.

The J gene is TRBJ2-5, the V gene TRBV7-9; TRBD2 agrees at 9 bases. CDR1 and CDR2 from the germline V gene are SEHNR and FQNEAQ (reference sequence). This CDR3 is built from 16 residues. V shed 4 bases, J shed 5 bases, and the junction held 11 bases outside the gene matches. The CDR3 protein is CASSWRVAGARETQYF. CDR3 DNA: TGTGCCAGCAGCTGGAGGGTAGCGGGAGCTAGGGAGACCCAGTACTTC.

The chain joins TRBV9 to TRBJ2-5; TRBD1 matches 9 bases. J gave up 5 bases and V 4 bases, and 9 bases lay outside the gene matches. Germline CDR1 SGDLS, CDR2 YYNGEE. CDR3 length: 15 residues. This chain's CDR3 is CASSPWTGDAETQYF. As DNA, the CDR3 is TGTGCCAGCAGCCCGTGGACAGGGGACGCGGAGACCCAGTACTTC.

This chain joins TRBV19 and TRBJ2-7; TRBD1 aligns across 7 bases. The CDR3 sequence is 13 residues long. The junction had 6 bases not matched to a gene; V was cut back by 4 bases and J by 6 bases. Germline V lookup: CDR1 LNHDA, CDR2 SQIVND (reference sequence). CDR3 nucleotides: TGTGCCAGTAGTACACAACAGGGGTTCGAGCAGTACTTC. Protein sequence: CASSTQQGFEQYF.

The J gene is TRBJ1-4, the V gene TRBV11-2; 8 bases agree with TRBD1. The V and J ends lost 4 bases and 4 bases, in that order; junction bases with no gene match: 2. CDR1 and CDR2 from the germline V gene are SGHAT and FQNNGV. The CDR3 is made up of 14 amino acids. The CDR3 region is CASSWTGFNEKLFF. CDR3 in DNA: TGTGCCAGCAGCTGGACAGGGTTTAATGAAAAACTGTTTTTT. Full variable domain (rest looked up from reference TRBV11-2 and TRBJ1-4): EAGVAQSPRYKIIEKRQSVAFWCNPISGHATLYWYQQILGQGPKLLIQFQNNGVVDDSQLPKDRFSAERLKGVDSTLKIQPAKLEDSAVYLCASSWTGFNEKLFFGSGTQLSVL.

This clone has only one observation. The V gene is TRBV30, the J gene TRBJ2-2; D remains ambiguous. Germline CDR1 is GTSNPN and CDR2 is SVGIG (reference sequence). The CDR3 contains 15 residues. V was clipped by 3 bases and J by 4 bases, with 15 bases between them. CDR3 in amino acids: CAWRKEIVSTGELFF. The CDR3 DNA reads TGTGCCTGGAGGAAGGAGATCGTAAGCACCGGGGAGCTGTTTTTT.

The CDR3 DNA is TGTGCCAGCAGTTCTCAGGGTCGGACTGAAGCTTTCTTT. Translation: CASSSQGRTEAFF. The chain carries TRBV6-6 and TRBJ1-1, with D maybe TRBD1 (5 bases). CDR1 is MNHNY, CDR2 SVGAGI, per germline (reference sequence). This CDR3 has 13 residues. Trimming cost V 4 bases and J 5 bases, with 11 bases left between them.

V and J are TRBV9 and TRBJ2-7; 8 bases line up with TRBD1. Germline-derived CDR1 and CDR2 are SGDLS and YYNGEE. The CDR3 spans 17 residues. The ends lost 2 bases at V and 4 bases at J; junction bases unmatched: 14. The CDR3 DNA follows: TGTGCCAGCAGCGTCGGGGATGGGTCAGGGGGCAATTACGAGCAGTACTTC. Its translation is CASSVGDGSGGNYEQYF.

The rearrangement joins TRBV4-2 to TRBJ1-2; TRBD1 matches at 9 bases. CDR3 length: 17 amino acids. CDR1 LGHNA and CDR2 YNFKEQ come from the germline V gene. The ends lost 1 base at V and 4 bases at J; junction bases unmatched: 10. CDR3 nucleotide sequence: TGTGCCAGCAGCCAAGCTTTCTATCAGGACAGGGGCTATGGCTACACCTTC. Encoded protein: CASSQAFYQDRGYGYTF.

V and J are TRBV7-2 and TRBJ2-5, with 7 bases fitting TRBD1. The CDR3 consists of 15 residues. Germline values: CDR1 SGHTA, CDR2 FQGNSA. Losses at the gene ends were 5 bases for V and 4 bases for J; bases not matched to a gene: 10. The CDR3 region is CASSVTRGLGETQYF. DNA for the CDR3: TGTGCCAGCAGCGTGACGAGGGGGCTAGGAGAGACCCAGTACTTC.

The V gene is TRBV23-1, the J gene TRBJ1-2; D unresolved. TRBV23-1 is annotated as an ORF whose role is uncertain. V was clipped by 4 bases and J by 7 bases, with 19 bases between them. There are 15 residues in the CDR3. CDR3 sequence: CASSPVDSEDCGYTF. Written as DNA, the CDR3 is TGCGCCAGCAGTCCCGTTGACTCCGAAGACTGTGGCTACACCTTC.

This clone was seen just once. The DNA for the CDR3 is TGCGCCAGCAGCGGTATTGGGCTCCAGACCGGGGAGCTGTTTTTT. This translates into CASSGIGLQTGELFF. The rearrangement links TRBV5-1 to TRBJ2-2; D is ambiguous. The CDR3 runs 15 residues. With 4 bases removed from V and 5 bases from J, the gap between germline ends came to 15 bases. Germline V gene lookup returns CDR1 SGHRS and CDR2 YFSETQ. The whole variable domain, filled in from reference TRBV5-1 and TRBJ2-2, reads KAGVTQTPRYLIKTRGQQVTLSCSPISGHRSVSWYQQTPGQGLQFLFEYFSETQRNKGNFPGRFSGRQFSNSRSEMNVSTLELGDSALYLCASSGIGLQTGELFFGEGSRLTVL.

The chain recombines TRBV18 with TRBJ1-1; D may be TRBD1 (6 bases). The CDR3 has 17 amino acids. V was trimmed by 6 bases and J by 2 bases, leaving 22 bases between them. The V gene's germline CDR1 is KGHSH and CDR2 LQKENI. CDR3 region: CASSYETGLIRNTEAFF. In nucleotides, the CDR3 is TGTGCCAGCTCGTACGAGACAGGTTTGATAAGAAACACTGAAGCTTTCTTT. The complete variable domain, with remaining parts taken from reference TRBV18 and TRBJ1-1, reads NAGVMQNPRHLVRRRGQEARLRCSPMKGHSHVYWYRQLPEEGLKFMVYLQKENIIDESGMPKERFSAEFPKEGPSILRIQQVVRGDSAAYFCASSYETGLIRNTEAFFGQGTRLTVV.

The sample holds a few counts of this clone. The chain carries TRBV14 and TRBJ2-2, with D maybe TRBD1 (5 bases). V was pared by 1 base and J by 2 bases, with 14 bases between. The CDR3 is 17 amino acids. The germline CDR1 and CDR2 sequences are SGHDN and FVKESK. CDR3 in amino acids: CASSQVRGDRNTGELFF. DNA of the CDR3: TGTGCCAGCAGCCAAGTTCGAGGAGACAGAAACACCGGGGAGCTGTTTTTT.

The chain carries TRBV19 and TRBJ2-6; 7 nucleotides match TRBD1. The CDR3 runs 16 residues. Germline lookup yields CDR1 LNHDA and CDR2 SQIVND (reference sequence). V shed 10 bases, J shed 0 bases, and the junction held 9 bases outside the gene matches. The CDR3 DNA is TGTGCCATCCGAGAGGGACAGCCCTCTGGGGCCAACGTCCTGACTTTC. Its translation is CAIREGQPSGANVLTF. Variable domain in full (rest from reference TRBV19 and TRBJ2-6): DGGITQSPKYLFRKEGQNVTLSCEQNLNHDAMYWYRQDPGQGLRLIYYSQIVNDFQKGDIAEGYSVSREKKESFPLTVTSAQKNPTAFYLCAIREGQPSGANVLTFGAGSRLTVL.

This chain connects TRBV19 to TRBJ1-5; 12 nucleotides agree with TRBD1. J lost 7 bases, V lost 5 bases, and 0 bases had no gene match. The CDR3 is made up of 13 amino acids. The germline CDR1 and CDR2 sequences are LNHDA and SQIVND (reference sequence). The CDR3 bases are TGTGCCAGTAGTGGGACAGGGGGCCAGCCCCAGCATTTT. Translation: CASSGTGGQPQHF.

The chain has TRBV5-6 and TRBJ2-7; D is perhaps TRBD1 (6 bases). The germline gives CDR1 SGHDT, CDR2 YYEEEE. The CDR3 has 16 residues. V was trimmed by 5 bases and J by 7 bases, leaving 25 bases between them. CDR3 sequence (DNA): TGTGCCAGCAGACGGAACAGGGATCCCGTTACCCGTGAGCAGTACTTC. Amino acid sequence: CASRRNRDPVTREQYF.

The V call is TRBV27, the J call TRBJ2-1, with 9 bases fitting TRBD2. The CDR3 has 15 residues. Germline lookup yields CDR1 MNHEY and CDR2 SMNVEV (reference sequence). The trim removed 2 bases at V and 9 bases at J, leaving 8 bases unmatched. The chain's CDR3 is CASSLGFTSGFEQFF. The CDR3 DNA reads as TGTGCCAGCAGTTTAGGGTTCACTAGCGGGTTTGAGCAGTTCTTC.

V usage is TRBV5-3 and J usage is TRBJ2-1; D is undetermined. TRBV5-3 is given ORF status, its function remaining uncertain. The V and J ends lost 0 bases and 8 bases respectively, with 15 bases between them. The CDR3 extends over 15 amino acids. CDR3 protein: CARSLGRYPEHEQFF. The CDR3 DNA reads TGTGCCAGAAGCTTGGGCCGTTACCCGGAGCATGAGCAGTTCTTC.

The CDR3 DNA follows: TGTGCCAGCAGCTTATCAAGTTTATCCAGGGGGCTTTCGGGAAACACCATATATTTT. Its protein product is CASSLSSLSRGLSGNTIYF. This sequence joins TRBV11-2 and TRBJ1-3; 8 nucleotides line up with TRBD1. This CDR3 has 19 residues. Trimming took 2 bases from V and 4 from J; bases not matched to a gene: 16. CDR1 and CDR2 from the germline V gene are SGHAT and FQNNGV.

The chain carries TRBV3-1 (or the pseudogene TRBV3-2) and TRBJ2-3; TRBD2 aligns across 8 bases. Germline CDR1 reads LGHDT; CDR2 reads YNNKEL (reference sequence). The CDR3 consists of 15 residues. The ends lost 5 bases at V and 3 bases at J; junction bases unmatched: 7. The CDR3 DNA reads as TGTGCCAGCAGCAAAACCGGGAGGGCGACAGATACGCAGTATTTT. This encodes CASSKTGRATDTQYF.

This sequence joins TRBV27 and TRBJ1-1; 7 bases are shared with TRBD1. In germline, CDR1 is MNHEY, CDR2 SMNVEV (reference sequence). V was clipped by 6 bases and J by 1 base; unmatched bases: 8. The CDR3 length is 15 residues. CDR3 region: CASSQTDRRNTEAFF. In DNA form, the CDR3 reads TGTGCCAGCAGCCAAACGGACAGGAGGAACACTGAAGCTTTCTTT.

This clone was seen a single time. The V call is TRBV4-3, the J call TRBJ2-1, with D maybe TRBD2 (5 bases). V was shortened by 3 bases and J by 6 bases, with 15 bases between the two germline ends. The germline gives CDR1 LGHNA, CDR2 YSLEER. This CDR3 contains 15 residues. CDR3 in amino acids: CASSHEGGQVNEQFF. In nucleotides, the CDR3 is TGCGCCAGCAGCCATGAGGGCGGGCAAGTCAATGAGCAGTTCTTC.

The rearrangement links TRBV5-1 to TRBJ2-2; D is possibly TRBD2 (5 bases). V lost 2 bases and J 6 bases, leaving 11 bases between the germline ends. CDR3 length equals 14 residues. Germline values: CDR1 SGHRS, CDR2 YFSETQ. This CDR3 reads CASSFTRDSGELFF. DNA of the CDR3: TGCGCCAGCAGCTTCACCCGGGATTCCGGGGAGCTGTTTTTT. The variable domain in full, with the rest retrieved from reference TRBV5-1 and TRBJ2-2, is KAGVTQTPRYLIKTRGQQVTLSCSPISGHRSVSWYQQTPGQGLQFLFEYFSETQRNKGNFPGRFSGRQFSNSRSEMNVSTLELGDSALYLCASSFTRDSGELFFGEGSRLTVL.